This TCR beta chain was profiled in a study of neurological immune-mediated disorders. This CDR3 region has 16 residues. J was trimmed by 5 bases and V by 3 bases; bases with no gene match: 12. CDR1 LGHNA and CDR2 YNFKEQ come from the germline V gene. Study-wide results and limits: One related-CDR3 cluster, found by phylogenetic grouping, held repertoires of 18 of 34 multiple sclerosis patients and is a possible signature.

On this clonotype itself: Its antigen remains unidentified.

With 10-nucleotide random UMIs included, cDNA was synthesized by 5'RACE. MiXCR was run by TCRdb on the 5' RACE reads, yielding one entry per CDR3 protein. The profile shows approximately 68,000 distinct CDR3 sequences, 4.8% of them singletons. Sequencing input: PBMCs. V gene TRBV4-2 combines with J gene TRBJ1-1; 7 bases are shared with TRBD1. The receptor comes from an older woman with multiple sclerosis. The CDR3 DNA is TGTGCCAGCAGCCACCCCGGGGCAGGGGGGGAAACTGAAGCTTTCTTT. Protein: CASSHPGAGGETEAFF.